The sequence of this T cell receptor (beta chain) was determined in a study of T and B cells in COVID-19 patients. On the study more broadly: Blood was sampled from COVID-19 patients who were either actively infected or recovered. Critical illness requiring mechanical ventilation or extracorporeal membrane oxygenation affected about 65% of the 20 active-infection patients.

As for this clonotype: Its antigen remains unknown.

Blood genomic DNA input for TRB amplification was 250-500 ng. Findings of the study overall: Highly clonal in active COVID-19, TRB repertoires exceeded healthy-donor diversity and richness at recovery. Blood from mildly ill patients while symptomatic, and early samples from severe cases, were scarce.

In germline, CDR1 is SGHTA, CDR2 FQGTGA. The CDR3 covers 18 residues. V was pared by 6 bases and J by 1 base, with 7 bases of the junction left unmatched. Multiplex PCR with BIOMED2 TRB-A/B primer pools amplified TRB rearrangements. TCRdb processed the multiplex PCR reads anew with MiXCR; each CDR3 protein has one entry. This table holds around 15,000 distinct CDR3 sequences, about 28% found once. This TCR came from a human donor who had recovered from COVID-19. Sequenced input: blood. The chain employs TRBV7-3 and TRBJ2-2; 14 nucleotides match TRBD2. The CDR3 region is CASSPTSGRGLNTGELFF. CDR3 sequence (DNA): TGTGCCAGCAGTCCGACTAGCGGGAGGGGGCTGAACACCGGGGAGCTGTTTTTT.